Shown below are 15 T cell receptor beta chains from a single sample sequenced in a study of blood T cell repertoires in COVID-19. Libraries were prepared by immunoSEQ multiplex PCR; TCRdb keeps only in-frame clonotypes and omits some of them. The sample yields under 80,000 clones, 70% to 90% seen once. The sequenced sample consisted of peripheral blood. All receptors come from an older man in a cohort sampled during active COVID-19.

The genes are TRBV29-1 and TRBJ2-5; 8 bases fit TRBD1. The CDR3 consists of 14 residues. The germline gives CDR1 SQVTM, CDR2 ANQGSEA. The J segment lost 1 base and the V segment lost 8 bases, leaving 9 bases of the junction unmatched. The CDR3 region is CSYQGQARQETQYF. CDR3 coding DNA: TGCAGCTACCAGGGACAGGCCCGCCAAGAGACCCAGTACTTC. The whole variable domain, remainder taken from reference TRBV29-1 and TRBJ2-5, is SAVISQKPSRDICQRGTSLTIQCQVDSQVTMMFWYRQQPGQSLTLIATANQGSEATYESGFVIDKFPISRPNLTFSTLTVSNMSPEDSSIYLCSYQGQARQETQYFGPGTRLLVL.

Details on this clone: The conserved phenylalanine or tryptophan is not found at the CDR3 terminus, so this likely reflects a read error. Because the CDR3's place on the DNA is in doubt, the DNA is left out and the CDR3 is given as listed by TCRdb. The rearrangement uses TRBV6-1 and TRBJ2-7; TRBD2 was called by the table and not checked on the DNA. 14 amino acids form the CDR3, both terminal residues included. Germline V gene data show CDR1 as MNHNS and CDR2 as SASEGT. The CDR3 loop is CASSEAAGRTGPCL.

The V call is TRBV4-1, the J call TRBJ1-6, with D tentatively TRBD1 (5 bases). Germline CDR1 and CDR2: MGHRA and YSYEKL. V shed 0 bases and J shed 7 bases, with 13 bases lying between them. This CDR3 has 16 amino acids. CDR3 DNA sequence: TGCGCCAGCAGCCAAGAGGCCACAGGCCTAAATTCACCCCTCCACTTT. This gives the protein CASSQEATGLNSPLHF.

As DNA, the CDR3 is TGTGCCAGCACACAGAGCGGACAGGGCTACGAGCAGTACTTC. Its protein is CASTQSGQGYEQYF. This chain links TRBV2 with TRBJ2-7; 8 positions agree with TRBD1. From germline, CDR1 is SNHLY and CDR2 FYNNEI. The length of the CDR3 is 14 residues. The trim removed 7 bases at V and 3 bases at J, leaving 8 bases unmatched.

The CDR3 loop is CASTPRTAYEQYV. CDR3 coding DNA: TGTGCCAGCACCCCGAGGACTGCCTACGAGCAGTACGTC. The J gene is TRBJ2-7, the V gene TRBV5-6; perhaps TRBD2 as D (5 bases). The germline V gene encodes CDR1 SGHDT and CDR2 YYEEEE. The CDR3 covers 13 residues. Trimming took off 6 bases at V and 2 bases at J, with 12 bases between the two ends.

J is TRBJ2-1 and V is TRBV18; 15 bases are a match to TRBD2. CDR1 is KGHSH, CDR2 LQKENI, per germline. The trim removed 5 bases at V and 10 bases at J, leaving 3 bases unmatched. The CDR3 length is 14 residues. CDR3 amino acids: CASSSGTSGGEQFF. DNA of the CDR3: TGTGCCAGCTCATCCGGGACTAGCGGGGGGGAGCAGTTCTTC.

V and J are TRBV7-3 and TRBJ1-6, with 10 nucleotides matching TRBD1. Trimming cost V 2 bases and J 9 bases; bases outside gene matches: 4. Germline V lookup: CDR1 SGHTA, CDR2 FQGTGA. The CDR3 runs to 15 residues. The CDR3 DNA sequence: TGTGCCAGCAGCTTACGGGGACAGGGGTTTTCACCCCTCCACTTT. Its protein is CASSLRGQGFSPLHF.

The chain combines TRBV12-3 or TRBV12-4 with TRBJ2-2; 7 bases fit TRBD2. This CDR3 has 13 amino acids. J lost 5 bases, V lost 7 bases, and 4 bases had no gene match. The CDR3 spells CASKGGRTGELFF. In DNA, the CDR3 is TGTGCCAGCAAGGGCGGGAGAACCGGGGAGCTGTTTTTT.

The sample holds a few counts of this clone. The chain carries TRBV20-1 and TRBJ1-2; no reliable D call. Germline values: CDR1 DFQATT, CDR2 SNEGSKA (reference sequence). There are 10 residues in the CDR3. V lost 2 bases and J 8 bases, leaving 6 bases between the germline ends. The CDR3 here is CSARTVGYTF. The CDR3 coding sequence is TGCAGTGCTAGAACTGTAGGCTACACCTTC.

The chain carries TRBV25-1 and TRBJ2-5; weak D call: TRBD1 (6 bases). The CDR3 extends over 12 amino acids. Germline CDR1 MGHDK, CDR2 SYGVNS. Trimming removed 4 bases at V and 5 bases at J, with 8 bases between. The chain's CDR3 is CASSGTGETQYF. CDR3 nucleotides: TGTGCCAGCAGTGGAACAGGGGAGACCCAGTACTTC.

The chain employs TRBV6-2 or TRBV6-3 and TRBJ1-1, with 7 bases lining up with TRBD1. Per germline, CDR1 MNHEY and CDR2 SVGEGT. This CDR3 contains 15 residues. V gave up 2 bases and J gave up 11 bases; unmatched junction bases: 14. The CDR3: CASSYGSGQVRRAFF. CDR3 sequence (DNA): TGTGCCAGCAGTTACGGCTCAGGACAGGTTCGGCGGGCTTTCTTT.

V usage is TRBV6-2 or TRBV6-3 and J usage is TRBJ2-3, with TRBD2 identical over 10 bases. CDR3 size: 16 residues. Germline CDR1 MNHEY, CDR2 SVGEGT. With V trimmed by 2 bases and J by 4 bases, 6 bases remained unmatched. The CDR3 is CASSYRQRGGADTQYF. The CDR3 nucleotides are TGTGCCAGCAGTTACCGTCAGCGGGGGGGCGCAGATACGCAGTATTTT.

The V gene is TRBV6-5, the J gene TRBJ1-2, with D maybe TRBD1 (6 bases). CDR1 is MNHEY and CDR2 is SVGAGI in the germline V gene. This CDR3 is 15 amino acids long. V lost 6 bases, J lost 2 bases, and 16 bases lay in between. As DNA, the CDR3 is TGTGCCAGCAGCCAAACCGGACAGCTCAACTATGGCTACACCTTC. Its translation is CASSQTGQLNYGYTF.

The table lists this clone with a few counts. V usage is TRBV7-2 and J usage is TRBJ2-1, with D perhaps TRBD2 (6 bases). Germline V gene lookup returns CDR1 SGHTA and CDR2 FQGNSA. The CDR3 length is 15 residues. Trimming shortened V by 5 bases and J by 4 bases, and 15 bases separated the two germline ends. The CDR3 nucleotides read TGTGCCAGCAGCCCGGGGGACCCCAAGTACAATGAGCAGTTCTTC. It codes for CASSPGDPKYNEQFF.

The chain combines TRBV11-3 with TRBJ2-2, with 14 bases aligning to TRBD2. CDR1 is SGHNT, CDR2 YENEEA, per germline. V dropped 3 bases and J dropped 2; count of bases not matched to a gene: 2. The CDR3 runs 17 residues. CDR3 in amino acids: CASSLTSGGANTGELFF. The CDR3 DNA is TGTGCCAGCAGCTTGACTAGCGGGGGGGCCAACACCGGGGAGCTGTTTTTT.